This TCR beta chain is from a study of T cells in localized non-small cell lung cancer. Study-wide results and caveats: As only one tumor region underwent sequencing, heterogeneity remains possible. The study found T cell clonality highest in uninvolved adjacent lung, above tumor.

Using immunoSEQ multiplex PCR, the repertoire was profiled, and TCRdb retains in-frame clones only, with some absent. The sample lists thousands of clones; around three fifths were seen once. Concerning this clone itself: Its target is unknown.

V lost 6 bases and J lost 6; bases outside the gene matches: 5. Germline CDR1 reads LNHDA; CDR2 reads SQIVND (reference sequence). The CDR3 contains 14 residues. The sequences come from lymph node tissue, collected before any cancer treatment. The chain is built from TRBV19 and TRBJ2-4, with 10 bases that match TRBD2. The clonotype originates from a male donor at least 60 years old with stage I squamous cell lung carcinoma. CDR3 coding DNA: TGTGCCAGTAGGAGCGGGAGGGGAGTAAACATTCAGTACTTC. Translating it yields CASRSGRGVNIQYF.